This T cell receptor beta chain appears in the sequencing data of a study of Graves' ophthalmopathy and Graves' hyperthyroidism. The germline CDR1 and CDR2 sequences are ENHRY and SYGVKD. This CDR3 comprises 10 residues. Trimming removed 8 bases at V and 1 base at J, with 2 bases between. The authors amplified TCR beta CDR3 regions, and they did so from RNA transcripts for repertoire sequencing. Second-round multiplex PCR followed a first-round RT-PCR using HTBI primers. TCRdb used MiXCR to reprocess the multiplex PCR reads, holding one entry per CDR3 protein. This table has almost 750,000 distinct CDR3 sequences, 40% appearing once.

J is TRBJ1-2 and V is TRBV10-3, with unresolved D. The receptor's source is an adult man with Graves' ophthalmopathy. The sample taken for sequencing was peripheral blood. The DNA of the CDR3 is TGTGCCATCGATAACTATGGCTACACCTTC. Encoded protein: CAIDNYGYTF.